A selection of T cell receptor beta chains follows, all from one sample in a study of blood T cells in healthy people across ages. TCRdb analysed the 5' RACE reads with MiXCR anew, one entry per CDR3 protein. The repertoire holds roughly 700,000 distinct CDR3 sequences, with about 32% as singletons. The sequencing sample was made of blood. Receptor source: an elderly woman in good health. CDR3s include the opening cysteine and the closing phenylalanine or tryptophan. The D gene is left open where the match is weak. Size tells how often a clone was seen (once, few, many) or the class of an expanded clone, and some rows leave it out.

d_gene,v_gene,abundance,j_gene,CDR3aa,CDR3nt
TRBD2,TRBV4-3,many,TRBJ2-7,CASSQSERGGDEQYF,TGCGCCAGCAGCCAAAGCGAGCGGGGGGGTGACGAGCAGTACTTC
TRBD2,TRBV9,few,TRBJ2-3,CASSGGLGLAGAYTQYF,TGTGCCAGCAGCGGAGGCCTGGGACTAGCGGGGGCCTATACGCAGTATTTT
TRBD1,TRBV5-1,-,TRBJ2-3,CASSLSAGGDTQYF,TGCGCCAGCAGCTTGTCGGCAGGGGGAGATACGCAGTATTTT
-,TRBV7-9,few,TRBJ1-5,CASSPGRQNSNQPQHF,TGTGCCAGCAGCCCCGGGAGACAGAATAGCAATCAGCCCCAGCATTTT
-,TRBV28,-,TRBJ2-7,CASEGGASSYNEQYF,TGTGCCAGCGAGGGGGGGGCGAGCTCCTACAATGAGCAGTACTTC
-,TRBV12-3/TRBV12-4,-,TRBJ2-1,CASSSNGNNEQFF,TGTGCCAGCAGTTCAAACGGTAACAATGAGCAGTTCTTC
-,TRBV7-8,-,TRBJ1-2,CASSPPETVVNDGYTF,TGTGCCAGCAGCCCCCCGGAGACAGTCGTTAACGATGGCTACACCTTC
TRBD1,TRBV6-6,few,TRBJ2-2,CASRGLGQGKGGELFF,TGTGCCAGCAGGGGGCTCGGACAGGGGAAGGGCGGGGAGCTGTTTTTT
-,TRBV7-8,-,TRBJ2-2,CASSYNGPSRGADTGELFF,TGTGCCAGCAGCTATAATGGGCCTTCCAGGGGAGCGGACACCGGGGAGCTGTTTTTT
-,TRBV5-1,many,TRBJ1-2,CASSFGVGVGHGYTF,TGCGCCAGCAGCTTCGGTGTAGGGGTGGGCCATGGCTACACCTTC
TRBD2,TRBV7-3,few,TRBJ2-3,CASSLRPLAGGMSSTDAQYF,TGTGCCAGCAGTCTAAGGCCGCTAGCGGGGGGGATGAGCAGCACAGATGCGCAGTATTTT
TRBD1,TRBV5-6,-,TRBJ1-5,CASSSAWQGDQPQHF,TGTGCCAGCAGCTCGGCATGGCAGGGGGATCAGCCCCAGCATTTT
TRBD1,TRBV7-9,-,TRBJ2-1,CASSYRDRVGSEQFF,TGTGCCAGCAGCTACCGGGACAGGGTCGGTAGTGAGCAGTTCTTC
-,TRBV9,many,TRBJ2-3,CASSPNDRNTDTQYF,TGTGCCAGCAGCCCCAACGACCGAAACACAGATACGCAGTATTTT
-,TRBV15,many,TRBJ1-2,CATSRGGDNYGYTF,TGTGCCACCAGCAGAGGTGGGGATAACTATGGCTACACCTTC
TRBD2,TRBV3-1,many,TRBJ2-3,CASSTQTSGGDTQYF,TGTGCCAGCAGCACACAGACTAGCGGGGGCGATACGCAGTATTTT
-,TRBV6-1,many,TRBJ1-5,CASSLDRGLNNQPQHF,TGTGCCAGCAGTCTCGACAGAGGGCTTAACAATCAGCCCCAGCATTTT
-,TRBV7-9,-,TRBJ1-3,CASSPPTMASSGNTRYF,TGTGCCAGCAGCCCTCCGACAATGGCCTCTTCTGGAAACACCAGATATTTT
-,TRBV7-2,-,TRBJ1-5,CASSLEFGGRQPQHF,TGTGCCAGCAGCTTAGAATTTGGGGGCAGACAGCCCCAGCATTTT
-,TRBV6-2/TRBV6-3,few,TRBJ1-6,CASTSKTGVSSPLHF,TGTGCCAGCACTTCGAAGACAGGAGTTAGTTCACCCCTCCACTTT
-,TRBV7-2,many,TRBJ1-4,CASSQQVATNEKLFF,TGTGCCAGCAGCCAACAGGTTGCAACTAATGAAAAACTGTTTTTT
-,TRBV12-3/TRBV12-4,many,TRBJ1-2,CASSRGMDNHGYTF,TGTGCCAGCAGCCGCGGTATGGACAATCATGGCTACACCTTC
-,TRBV20-1,-,TRBJ2-5,CSAQGPSWETQYF,TGCAGTGCTCAGGGACCCTCCTGGGAGACCCAGTACTTC
TRBD2,TRBV10-2,many,TRBJ2-3,CASSKTSGGVDTQYF,TGCGCCAGCAGTAAGACTAGCGGGGGGGTAGATACGCAGTATTTT
-,TRBV19,many,TRBJ1-5,CASNSRGRASHQPQHF,TGTGCCAGTAACTCCCGAGGGAGGGCCTCCCATCAGCCCCAGCATTTT
TRBD2,TRBV7-3,few,TRBJ2-7,CASSLTGRGGYEQYF,TGTGCCAGCAGCTTAACGGGGCGGGGGGGCTACGAGCAGTACTTC
-,TRBV20-1,few,TRBJ2-2,CSAKTGDTGELFF,TGCAGTGCTAAGACAGGCGACACCGGGGAGCTGTTTTTT
-,TRBV4-1,few,TRBJ1-5,CASSQLGDTRGDQPQHF,TGCGCCAGCAGCCAACTGGGGGACACCCGAGGCGATCAGCCCCAGCATTTT
-,TRBV7-2,-,TRBJ1-2,CASSLTGLSNYGYTF,TGTGCCAGCAGCTTGACAGGTCTGTCTAACTATGGCTACACCTTC
TRBD1,TRBV28,-,TRBJ1-5,CATSTGGNNQPQHF,TGTGCCACCTCGACAGGGGGTAACAATCAGCCCCAGCATTTT
-,TRBV9,many,TRBJ2-1,CASSKTGVATNNEQFF,TGTGCCAGCAGTAAAACCGGGGTGGCTACTAACAATGAGCAGTTCTTC